The T cell receptor beta chain described here comes from a study of T cell responses to AZD1222 COVID-19 vaccine. Study-wide results and limits: Donors in the cohort were predominantly white British and more often female, and clonal diversity was possibly underestimated.

The protocol was immunoSEQ multiplex PCR, while the TCRdb copy is restricted to in-frame clones and leaves out a portion. This sample has about 150,000 clones, with approximately 90% found just once. Worth noting for this clone: Its target is unknown.

This CDR3 region has 14 residues. V gave up 2 bases and J gave up 1 base, with 8 bases separating them. Germline V gene data show CDR1 as MNHEY and CDR2 as SVGEGT. This TCR was sampled from an adult in good health. Material: peripheral blood, obtained on day 0 of AZD1222 vaccination. The chain couples TRBV6-2 or TRBV6-3 to TRBJ1-1, with D uncertain. Written as DNA, the CDR3 is TGTGCCAGCAGTTACACGGGTGGGAACACTGAAGCTTTCTTT. Amino acids: CASSYTGGNTEAFF.